The clone carrying this T cell receptor beta chain showed up just a few times. Distinct nucleotide sequences in the sample also encode this CDR3. Extracted from the samples, RNA was reverse transcribed into cDNA to serve as the sequencing template. Profiled with immunoSEQ multiplex PCR; TCRdb holds only in-frame clones, not every one. The table records some 130,000 clones, approximately 48% of them present only once. The data are from a study of CD8+ T cells in alopecia areata. Peripheral blood and lesional scalp punch biopsies came from alopecia areata patients. From PBMCs, CD4+ and CD8+ T cells were sorted. V was cut by 2 bases and J by 7 bases, with 3 bases left in between. The CDR3 loop spans 11 amino acids. Per the germline V gene, CDR1 is MNHEY and CDR2 is SMNVEV (reference sequence).

The sample was CD8+ T cells sorted from blood, taken at week 0. The TCR sequence derives from a human donor with alopecia areata. The rearrangement uses TRBV27 and TRBJ2-1, with unresolved D. The CDR3 DNA follows: TGTGCCAGCAGTTTAGCTAATGAGCAGTTCTTC. Translation: CASSLANEQFF.